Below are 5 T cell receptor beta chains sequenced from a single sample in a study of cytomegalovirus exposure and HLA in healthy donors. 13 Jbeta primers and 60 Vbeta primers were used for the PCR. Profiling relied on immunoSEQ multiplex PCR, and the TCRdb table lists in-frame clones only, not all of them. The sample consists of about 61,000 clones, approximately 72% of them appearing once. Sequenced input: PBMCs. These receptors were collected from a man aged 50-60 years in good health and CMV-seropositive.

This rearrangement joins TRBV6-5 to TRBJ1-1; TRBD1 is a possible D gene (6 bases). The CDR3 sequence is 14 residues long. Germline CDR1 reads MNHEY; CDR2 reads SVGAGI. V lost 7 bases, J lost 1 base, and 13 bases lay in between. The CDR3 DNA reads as TGTGCCAGCATCGTACAGGGAAGGAACACTGAAGCTTTCTTT. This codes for CASIVQGRNTEAFF.

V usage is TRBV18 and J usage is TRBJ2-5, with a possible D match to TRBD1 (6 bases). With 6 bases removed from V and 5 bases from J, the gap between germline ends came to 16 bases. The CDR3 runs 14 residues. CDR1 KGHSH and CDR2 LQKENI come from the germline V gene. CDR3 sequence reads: CASSLEWGPETQYF. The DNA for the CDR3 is TGTGCCAGCTCGCTCGAATGGGGGCCGGAGACCCAGTACTTC. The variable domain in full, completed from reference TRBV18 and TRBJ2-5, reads NAGVMQNPRHLVRRRGQEARLRCSPMKGHSHVYWYRQLPEEGLKFMVYLQKENIIDESGMPKERFSAEFPKEGPSILRIQQVVRGDSAAYFCASSLEWGPETQYFGPGTRLLVL.

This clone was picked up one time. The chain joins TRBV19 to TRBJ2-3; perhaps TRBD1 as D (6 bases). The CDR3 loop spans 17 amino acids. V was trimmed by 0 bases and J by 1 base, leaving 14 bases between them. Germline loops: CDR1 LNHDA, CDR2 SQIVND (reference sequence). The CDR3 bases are TGTGCCAGTAGTATAGATGGGACATGGGAGCGCACAGATACGCAGTATTTT. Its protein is CASSIDGTWERTDTQYF.

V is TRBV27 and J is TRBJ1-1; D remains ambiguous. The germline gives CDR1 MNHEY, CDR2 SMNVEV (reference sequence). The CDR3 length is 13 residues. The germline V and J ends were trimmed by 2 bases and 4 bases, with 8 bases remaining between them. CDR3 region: CASSLRGITEAFF. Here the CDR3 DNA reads TGTGCCAGCAGTTTACGGGGAATCACTGAAGCTTTCTTT.

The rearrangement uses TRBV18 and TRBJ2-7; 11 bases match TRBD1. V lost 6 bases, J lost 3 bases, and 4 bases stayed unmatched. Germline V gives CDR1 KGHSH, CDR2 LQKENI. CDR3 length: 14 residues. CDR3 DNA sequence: TGTGCCAGCTCCCCCGGGACAGGGGGCTACGAGCAGTACTTC. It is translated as CASSPGTGGYEQYF.